The 24 T cell receptor beta chains presented below share a single source sample, sequenced in a study of T-cell reconstitution after alpha-beta-depleted transplantation in children. Unique molecular identifiers were used to barcode this TCRbeta library. Each CDR3 protein is one row after TCRdb ran MiXCR on the PCR reads. The table lists around 800,000 distinct CDR3 sequences, roughly 16% of them singletons. This specimen was PBMCs, mostly from graft donor cells, taken 360 days after TCRalphabeta/CD19-depleted stem cell transplant. All receptors derive from a male patient younger than 18 who had a stem cell transplant for acute lymphoblastic leukemia, so the T cells may come from the graft donor.

The chain has TRBV5-1 and TRBJ1-5; perhaps TRBD1 as D (6 bases). V was cut by 0 bases and J by 0 bases, with 25 bases left in between. The length of the CDR3 is 21 residues. Germline-derived CDR1 and CDR2 are SGHRS and YFSETQ. The CDR3 region is CASSLVSRTAETSYSNQPQHF. CDR3 nucleotide sequence: TGCGCCAGCAGCTTGGTTTCTCGGACAGCAGAAACCTCCTATAGCAATCAGCCCCAGCATTTT.

The chain joins TRBV3-1 to TRBJ2-1; 8 bases fit TRBD2. CDR3 length: 15 amino acids. The germline V gene has CDR1 LGHDT and CDR2 YNNKEL (reference sequence). With 0 bases clipped from V and 7 bases from J, the junction kept 5 bases outside the gene matches. The CDR3 here is CASSQEREEMNEQFF. The CDR3 coding sequence is TGTGCCAGCAGCCAAGAGCGGGAGGAAATGAATGAGCAGTTCTTC.

V usage is TRBV11-2 and J usage is TRBJ2-7, with a weak D call TRBD1 (6 bases). The CDR3 extends over 14 amino acids. The V end was cut by 11 bases, the J end by 0 bases, with 17 bases between. Germline V gives CDR1 SGHAT, CDR2 FQNNGV. The CDR3 reads CAGQRGVSSYEQYV. The CDR3 nucleotides read TGTGCCGGACAGAGGGGAGTAAGCTCCTACGAGCAGTACGTC.

This clonotype appeared many times. This rearrangement joins TRBV5-1 to TRBJ2-1; the D gene is possibly TRBD1 (6 bases). The CDR3 consists of 15 residues. CDR1 and CDR2 (germline): SGHRS, YFSETQ. Deletions cut 4 bases from V and 0 bases from J, with 11 bases between. This chain's CDR3 is CASSTRQVSYNEQFF. CDR3 bases: TGCGCCAGCAGCACCAGACAGGTCTCCTACAATGAGCAGTTCTTC.

This chain uses TRBV6-1 with TRBJ2-1; 8 positions agree with TRBD1. V lost 4 bases, J lost 0 bases, and 11 bases stayed unmatched. The CDR3 runs to 18 residues. Germline V gene lookup returns CDR1 MNHNS and CDR2 SASEGT. CDR3 sequence (DNA): TGTGCCAGCAGTGTTTTAGGACAGGGTTCCTTCTCCTACAATGAGCAGTTCTTC. Encoded protein: CASSVLGQGSFSYNEQFF.

The chain employs TRBV5-1 and TRBJ2-3, with D perhaps matching TRBD2 (5 bases). With 0 bases removed from V and 4 bases from J, the gap between germline ends came to 9 bases. In germline, CDR1 is SGHRS, CDR2 YFSETQ. The CDR3 runs 14 residues. The CDR3 DNA reads as TGCGCCAGCAGCTTGGGGGAGACCGCAGATACGCAGTATTTT. Amino acid sequence: CASSLGETADTQYF.

Ten or more counts support this clonotype. The chain links TRBV20-1 to TRBJ2-7; 8 positions agree with TRBD1. CDR1 and CDR2 from the germline V gene are DFQATT and SNEGSKA (reference sequence). V lost 6 bases to trimming and J lost 3 bases; unmatched junction nucleotides: 10. CDR3 length: 14 residues. CDR3 in amino acids: CSATHRTGFYEQYF. CDR3 DNA: TGCAGTGCAACACACCGGACAGGGTTCTACGAGCAGTACTTC.

The rearrangement links TRBV27 to TRBJ2-7, with D possibly TRBD2 on 6 matching bases. The V gene lost 3 bases and the J gene lost 2 bases, with 11 bases spanning the gap. Germline values: CDR1 MNHEY, CDR2 SMNVEV (reference sequence). The CDR3 length is 14 residues. CDR3: CASSFLLAPYEQYF. The CDR3 DNA follows: TGTGCCAGCAGTTTCTTACTAGCCCCCTACGAGCAGTACTTC.

This clonotype has a count of ten or more. This chain uses TRBV5-1 with TRBJ2-3; no definite D call. Looked up from germline, CDR1 is SGHRS and CDR2 is YFSETQ. The V and J ends lost 5 bases and 6 bases respectively, with 7 bases between them. The CDR3 runs to 11 residues. The CDR3 spells CASRTSDTQYF. The CDR3 bases are TGCGCCAGCAGAACCTCGGATACGCAGTATTTT.

This rearrangement joins TRBV14 to TRBJ2-1; D may be TRBD1 or TRBD2 (6 bases each). The ends were cut back, 6 bases at V and 8 bases at J, with 23 bases in the middle. There are 16 residues in the CDR3. In germline, CDR1 is SGHDN, CDR2 FVKESK. As DNA, the CDR3 is TGTGCCAGCAGGAAGACTCGGGGGCACCCATCGGATGAGCAGTTCTTC. It codes for CASRKTRGHPSDEQFF. The full variable domain, rest sourced from reference TRBV14 and TRBJ2-1, is EAGVTQFPSHSVIEKGQTVTLRCDPISGHDNLYWYRRVMGKEIKFLLHFVKESKQDESGMPNNRFLAERTGGTYSTLKVQPAELEDSGVYFCASRKTRGHPSDEQFFGPGTRLTVL.

Details on this clonotype: A read error may account for a junction end that differs from germline. DNA for the CDR3: TGCGCCAGCAGCCCTCCGGGACAGAAGGGAAGTGAGCAGCACTTC. Amino acids: CASSPPGQKGSEQHF. The J gene is TRBJ2-7, the V gene TRBV5-1; TRBD1 matches at 7 bases. Germline V lookup: CDR1 SGHRS, CDR2 YFSETQ. The CDR3 contains 15 residues.

This clonotype was seen more than once but under ten times. The chain employs TRBV5-1 and TRBJ1-5; the match to TRBD1 covers 7 bases. Looked up from germline, CDR1 is SGHRS and CDR2 is YFSETQ. The CDR3 loop spans 15 amino acids. Trimming at V came to 0 bases and at J to 3 bases, leaving 3 bases not matched to a gene. The CDR3 spells CASSLGGTDNQPQHF. The CDR3 region has the DNA TGCGCCAGCAGCTTGGGCGGGACAGACAATCAGCCCCAGCATTTT.

This clonotype has only one observation. The chain is built from TRBV24-1 and TRBJ2-5, with 11 positions matching TRBD1. Germline CDR1 and CDR2: KGHDR and SFDVKD. The CDR3 consists of 18 residues. After removal of 3 bases from V and 4 bases from J, the junction contained 12 bases not matched to a gene. This CDR3 reads CATSDGSGTGGRGETQYF. CDR3 nucleotide sequence: TGTGCCACCAGTGATGGGTCGGGGACAGGGGGGAGAGGAGAGACCCAGTACTTC.

The chain is built from TRBV11-2 and TRBJ2-3; the match to TRBD2 covers 9 bases. The CDR3 runs to 17 residues. Unmatched junction bases numbered 11, after V lost 4 bases and J lost 3 bases. The germline gives CDR1 SGHAT, CDR2 FQNNGV. In nucleotides, the CDR3 is TGTGCCAGCAGCTCTGTTCTAGCGGGGCCGATAACAGATACGCAGTATTTT. Protein: CASSSVLAGPITDTQYF.

The chain joins TRBV27 to TRBJ2-1; weak D call: TRBD2 (6 bases). This CDR3 is 17 amino acids long. Per germline, CDR1 MNHEY and CDR2 SMNVEV (reference sequence). Trimming shortened V by 7 bases and J by 8 bases, and 27 bases separated the two germline ends. In nucleotides, the CDR3 is TGTGCCAGCAAGTACGGGAGATCTCCCTCTGTTAGGGATGAGCAGTTCTTC. Amino acid sequence: CASKYGRSPSVRDEQFF.

The chain employs TRBV20-1 and TRBJ2-1; 9 bases align to TRBD2. There are 14 residues in the CDR3. Germline-derived CDR1 and CDR2 are DFQATT and SNEGSKA (reference sequence). V shed 4 bases, J shed 5 bases, and the junction held 6 bases outside the gene matches. The CDR3 is CSAISGSINNEQFF. DNA of the CDR3: TGCAGTGCTATTAGCGGGAGCATAAACAATGAGCAGTTCTTC.

The chain joins TRBV9 to TRBJ2-3, with D maybe TRBD2 (6 bases). Germline values: CDR1 SGDLS, CDR2 YYNGEE. This CDR3 is 16 amino acids long. The germline V and J ends were trimmed by 7 bases and 0 bases, with 18 bases remaining between them. CDR3 loop: CASGRRAGVSTDTQYF. In DNA form, the CDR3 reads TGTGCCAGCGGCAGGAGAGCGGGCGTTAGCACAGATACGCAGTATTTT.

This clonotype was observed a few times. The chain employs TRBV5-1 and TRBJ2-4, with D perhaps given as TRBD1 or TRBD2 (5 bases each). This CDR3 has 18 residues. V was pared by 0 bases and J by 0 bases, with 16 bases between. Germline CDR1 and CDR2: SGHRS and YFSETQ. The CDR3 coding sequence is TGCGCCAGCAGCTTGGCGGGGTTGACCGGGACAGCCAAAAACATTCAGTACTTC. Its translation: CASSLAGLTGTAKNIQYF.

The chain's CDR3 is CASSGYRATAFYEQYF. The CDR3 coding sequence is TGCGCCAGCAGCGGATACAGGGCCACGGCGTTCTACGAGCAGTACTTC. V and J are TRBV5-1 and TRBJ2-7; a possible D gene is TRBD1 (6 bases). Germline V gene lookup returns CDR1 SGHRS and CDR2 YFSETQ. The V gene lost 4 bases and the J gene lost 3 bases, with 20 bases spanning the gap. The CDR3 runs to 16 residues.

The chain joins TRBV2 to TRBJ2-7, with D hard to call. Germline V gene lookup returns CDR1 SNHLY and CDR2 FYNNEI. CDR3 length: 15 amino acids. Trimming shortened V by 3 bases and J by 1 base, and 13 bases separated the two germline ends. CDR3 sequence (DNA): TGTGCCAGCAGTGAGATGGTAGTGGGATCCTACGAGCAGTACTTC. Translated, it gives CASSEMVVGSYEQYF.

This clonotype was detected only a few times. The CDR3 sequence is CASSIYRGYEQYF. Here the CDR3 DNA reads TGTGCCAGTAGTATCTACAGGGGCTACGAGCAGTACTTC. The rearrangement uses TRBV19 and TRBJ2-7; 7 nucleotides agree with TRBD1. The V gene's germline CDR1 is LNHDA and CDR2 SQIVND (reference sequence). The CDR3 runs 13 residues. Trimming removed 3 bases from V and 3 bases from J; junction bases left unmatched: 2.

This clonotype turned up a few times. The chain combines TRBV4-1 with TRBJ2-7, with TRBD2 identical over 9 bases. Germline-derived CDR1 and CDR2 are MGHRA and YSYEKL. Trimming removed 0 bases from V and 5 bases from J; junction bases left unmatched: 2. The CDR3 sequence is 14 residues long. The DNA of the CDR3 is TGCGCCAGCAGCCAAGATAGCGGGAGAGACGAGCAGTACTTC. The encoded protein is CASSQDSGRDEQYF.

The sample holds a few counts of this clonotype. The chain carries TRBV5-5 and TRBJ2-7; perhaps D is TRBD1 or TRBD2 (5 bases each). V was clipped by 0 bases and J by 3 bases, with 10 bases between them. CDR3 size: 14 residues. Germline assignment: CDR1 SGHKS and CDR2 YYEKEE (reference sequence). The CDR3 spells CASSLEGPFYEQYF. The CDR3 DNA reads TGTGCCAGCAGCTTGGAGGGACCCTTCTACGAGCAGTACTTC.

This clonotype appeared a few times. The chain joins TRBV18 to TRBJ2-3, with TRBD2 as a possible D gene (6 bases). Germline CDR1 is KGHSH and CDR2 is LQKENI. The CDR3 contains 15 residues. Deletions cut 2 bases from V and 2 bases from J, with 11 bases between. In DNA, the CDR3 is TGTGCCAGCTCACCAAAGGGAGGAGCCACAGATACGCAGTATTTT. Amino acid sequence: CASSPKGGATDTQYF.